This TCR beta chain was found in a study of early T cells in non-severe SARS-CoV-2 infection. Separate cDNA molecules each had unique molecular identifiers attached to them. TCRdb re-analysed the 5' RACE reads in MiXCR, keeping a single row per CDR3 protein. This sample has roughly 33,000 distinct CDR3 sequences, with 5% to 6% found just once. This clonotype was seen more than once but under ten times. This CDR3 region has 15 residues. V shed 2 bases and J 11 bases; nucleotides not matched to a gene: 7. Per the germline V gene, CDR1 is SGHAT and CDR2 is FQDESV (reference sequence). The TCR originated in an adult who was a healthcare worker with PCR-confirmed SARS-CoV-2 infection or an uninfected control (not recorded which). The chain uses TRBV11-1 and TRBJ2-1; 12 positions agree with TRBD2. Sequenced material: whole blood. The CDR3 nucleotides read TGTGCCAGCAGCTTAAGCCTAGCGGGGGGGCAACAGCAGTTCTTC. Its protein is CASSLSLAGGQQQFF.